Below are 6 T cell receptor beta chains sequenced from a single sample in a study of cytomegalovirus exposure and HLA in healthy donors. The PCR had 60 Vbeta and 13 Jbeta primers. This table comes from immunoSEQ multiplex PCR, and its TCRdb copy is limited to in-frame clones, with some not included. The top ten hold more than 3% of the sample, which has about 100,000 clones, around 82% seen once. Material: PBMCs. These receptors came from a woman in her forties or fifties in good health and CMV-seropositive.

The table lists this clone with a few counts. The CDR3 nucleotides are TGTGCCAGCAGGGGTGTGAGGACGGGGTACGAGCAGTACTTC. As protein: CASRGVRTGYEQYF. The chain uses TRBV27 and TRBJ2-7; perhaps TRBD2 as D (5 bases). V was trimmed by 6 bases and J by 4 bases, leaving 16 bases between them. This CDR3 has 14 amino acids. The germline V gene encodes CDR1 MNHEY and CDR2 SMNVEV (reference sequence).

The chain uses TRBV5-6 and TRBJ2-7; D is possibly TRBD2 (5 bases). CDR1 SGHDT and CDR2 YYEEEE come from the germline V gene. Trimming took 3 bases from V and 6 from J, leaving 22 bases between them. CDR3 length: 16 amino acids. The chain's CDR3 is CASSSLLEVLVAEQYF. CDR3 in DNA: TGTGCCAGCAGCTCTCTCTTGGAGGTGTTGGTTGCCGAGCAGTACTTC.

The chain couples TRBV5-4 to TRBJ2-3; 15 positions agree with TRBD2. Germline V gene lookup returns CDR1 SGHNT and CDR2 YYREEE (reference sequence). The J segment lost 2 bases and the V segment lost 4 bases, leaving 2 bases of the junction unmatched. The CDR3 sequence is 16 residues long. CDR3 sequence: CASSRTSGRATDTQYF. The CDR3 region has the DNA TGTGCCAGCAGCCGGACTAGCGGGAGGGCCACAGATACGCAGTATTTT.

The genes are TRBV7-2 and TRBJ2-7; weak D call: TRBD2 (6 bases). Germline loops: CDR1 SGHTA, CDR2 FQGNSA. This CDR3 contains 15 residues. V lost 7 bases and J 0 bases, leaving 16 bases between the germline ends. The CDR3 DNA reads as TGTGCCAGCATCCCACGGGCGGGAAGCTCCTACGAGCAGTACTTC. Translation gives CASIPRAGSSYEQYF.

The CDR3 spells CAWSWGLAGGETQYF. CDR3 DNA: TGTGCCTGGAGTTGGGGACTAGCGGGAGGAGAGACCCAGTACTTC. The chain has TRBV30 and TRBJ2-5; 15 bases align to TRBD2. With 2 bases clipped from V and 4 bases from J, the junction kept 2 bases outside the gene matches. CDR1 and CDR2 (germline): GTSNPN, SVGIG (reference sequence). The CDR3 loop spans 15 amino acids.

The chain joins TRBV18 to TRBJ1-2; TRBD1 might be the D (6 bases). The CDR3 covers 15 residues. Germline CDR1 KGHSH, CDR2 LQKENI. With 2 bases removed from V and 5 bases from J, the gap between germline ends came to 15 bases. For the CDR3, the DNA is TGTGCCAGCTCACCAAGGGACACCTCCGATTATGGCTACACCTTC. This codes for CASSPRDTSDYGYTF. Full variable domain (rest looked up from reference TRBV18 and TRBJ1-2): NAGVMQNPRHLVRRRGQEARLRCSPMKGHSHVYWYRQLPEEGLKFMVYLQKENIIDESGMPKERFSAEFPKEGPSILRIQQVVRGDSAAYFCASSPRDTSDYGYTFGSGTRLTVV.